This record looks at one T cell receptor (beta chain) sequence and its context. Study processing details: Scientists estimated how many nucleated cells there were by amplifying reference gene primers. The table came from immunoSEQ multiplex PCR; TCRdb's copy has only in-frame clones and leaves some out. The DNA was the basis for D and trimming; V, J and clone size are from that table. Among about 3,500 clones, 76% were seen once, and the ten largest hold roughly 47%. CDR3 size: 14 residues. The V gene's germline CDR1 is SGHTA and CDR2 FQGNSA. The V gene end was trimmed by 3 bases and the J gene end by 5 bases; junction bases not matched to a gene: 3. These data belong to a study of blood T cell repertoires in COVID-19. Looking at the study overall: Donors in the United States, Italy and Spain gave samples during acute or convalescent COVID-19. T cells, B-cell-depleted T cells, or PBMCs provided the cDNA or gDNA that served as material.

Specimen: peripheral blood. The V gene is TRBV7-2, the J gene TRBJ2-3; 9 bases fit TRBD2. This receptor was identified in a human donor in a cohort sampled during active COVID-19. CDR3 coding DNA: TGTGCCAGCAGCTTTGGACTAGCGATAGATACGCAGTATTTT. Its protein is CASSFGLAIDTQYF. Supplemented by reference TRBV7-2 and TRBJ2-3, the full variable domain reads GAGVSQSPSNKVTEKGKDVELRCDPISGHTALYWYRQSLGQGLEFLIYFQGNSAPDKSGLPSDRFSAERTGGSVSTLTIQRTQQEDSAVYLCASSFGLAIDTQYFGPGTRLTVL.